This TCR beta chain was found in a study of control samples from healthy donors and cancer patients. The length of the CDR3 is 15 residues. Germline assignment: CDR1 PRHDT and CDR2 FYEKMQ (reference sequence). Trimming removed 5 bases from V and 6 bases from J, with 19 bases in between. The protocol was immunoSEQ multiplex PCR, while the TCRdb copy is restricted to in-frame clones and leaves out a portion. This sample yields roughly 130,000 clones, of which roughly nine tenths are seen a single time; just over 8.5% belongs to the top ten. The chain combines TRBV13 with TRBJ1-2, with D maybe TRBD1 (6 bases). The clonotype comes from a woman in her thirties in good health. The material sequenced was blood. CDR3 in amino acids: CASSALNREGDGYTF. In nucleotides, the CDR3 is TGTGCCAGCAGCGCCCTAAACAGGGAAGGGGATGGCTACACCTTC.